This T cell receptor (beta chain) was recorded in a study of blood T cells in healthy people across ages. Alongside a J-beta primer mix, a sample-barcoded 5' primer served in a second PCR lasting about 6 to 11 cycles. Via MiXCR, TCRdb re-called the 5' RACE reads, giving one row per CDR3 protein. The sample comprises 920,000 or so distinct CDR3 sequences, 40% to 55% of which are singletons, and under 20% rests with the top ten. There are 16 residues in the CDR3. CDR1 is SGHTA and CDR2 is FQGNSA in the germline V gene. Donors ranged from roughly 6 to 100 years old and were healthy Caucasians in Russia. Extractions gave at least 5 micrograms of total RNA per sample. Study results and caveats: It was held that the diversity estimates obtained from one million T cells were underestimates.

Worth noting for this clonotype: As yet, its antigen is unknown.

The chain couples TRBV7-2 to TRBJ2-7; the match to TRBD2 covers 10 bases. Gene TRBJ2-5 matches the end of the DNA better, so the J call may be wrong. The TCR originated in a woman between 55 and 75 years old in good health. Sequencing was done on a sample of blood. CDR3 loop: CASSLTSGIFGETQYF. Here the CDR3 DNA reads TGTGCCAGCAGCCTTACTAGCGGGATTTTTGGAGAGACCCAGTACTTC.